Below, 27 T cell receptor beta chains from the same sample are listed, as sequenced in a study of shared clonotypes between healthy human individuals (dated by TCRdb to about 2020). The library was prepared using the immunoSEQ multiplex PCR assay. TCRdb limited this immuneACCESS table to in-frame rearrangements with V and J called. A share of clones is missing; checked studies link under half to unresolved V genes, and the rest is unexplained. The sample table contains 2 million to 2.5 million clones; only one count was recorded for approximately 95% of them. Under 0.45% of the sample rests with the top ten. The sample taken for sequencing was naive CD4+ T cells from PBMCs. The cell subset or site label of this sample denotes: CD45RA+ positively selected. These receptors all stem from a man younger than 30 in good health. Some clones in this sample may be carry-over from other donors' samples.

As for this clone: This same CDR3 is encoded by further DNA sequences in the sample. V usage is TRBV6-5 and J usage is TRBJ2-7; D gene ambiguous. V lost 2 bases and J 0 bases, leaving 5 bases between the germline ends. CDR3 length: 13 amino acids. Germline V gene data show CDR1 as MNHEY and CDR2 as SVGAGI. This CDR3 is CASSYPGSYEQYF. Written as DNA, the CDR3 is TGTGCCAGCAGTTACCCGGGCTCCTACGAGCAGTACTTC.

V gene TRBV7-8 combines with J gene TRBJ2-7, with 12 bases aligning to TRBD2. The V gene's germline CDR1 is SGHVS and CDR2 FQNEAQ. The V gene end was trimmed by 5 bases and the J gene end by 4 bases; junction bases not matched to a gene: 6. This CDR3 is built from 15 residues. The CDR3 bases are TGTGCCAGCAGCCCGCCGGGGACTAGCGGGTACGAGCAGTACTTC. Its translation: CASSPPGTSGYEQYF.

The table lists this clone with a count of one. V usage is TRBV9 and J usage is TRBJ2-3, with a tentative D call TRBD2 (8 bases). Germline loops: CDR1 SGDLS, CDR2 YYNGEE. V gave up 5 bases and J gave up 2 bases, with 30 bases separating them. This CDR3 comprises 20 residues. Here the CDR3 reads CASSPREGTGVYVYTDTQYF. CDR3 bases: TGTGCCAGCAGTCCTCGGGAGGGTACAGGGGTCTACGTTTACACAGATACGCAGTATTTT.

About this clone itself: This same CDR3 is encoded by further DNA sequences in the sample. The rearrangement links TRBV5-1 to TRBJ1-1; no definite D call. There are 14 residues in the CDR3. Trimming removed 0 bases from V and 0 bases from J, with 6 bases in between. Germline CDR1 SGHRS, CDR2 YFSETQ. For the CDR3, the DNA is TGCGCCAGCAGCTTGGGAGAGGTGAACACTGAAGCTTTCTTT. Its protein is CASSLGEVNTEAFF.

V is TRBV29-1 and J is TRBJ1-1; no definite D call. V was clipped by 4 bases and J by 2 bases, with 11 bases between them. The CDR3 totals 13 residues. Germline V lookup: CDR1 SQVTM, CDR2 ANQGSEA. The CDR3 coding sequence is TGCAGCGTTGTAGGCCAGACTAACACTGAAGCTTTCTTT. Its translation is CSVVGQTNTEAFF. Looking up the rest from reference TRBV29-1 and TRBJ1-1 gives the full variable domain: SAVISQKPSRDICQRGTSLTIQCQVDSQVTMMFWYRQQPGQSLTLIATANQGSEATYESGFVIDKFPISRPNLTFSTLTVSNMSPEDSSIYLCSVVGQTNTEAFFGQGTRLTVV.

The chain couples TRBV18 to TRBJ1-2; no clear D. Looked up from germline, CDR1 is KGHSH and CDR2 is LQKENI. The length of the CDR3 is 14 residues. Trimming pared 2 bases from V and 4 bases from J, leaving 11 bases between. Written as DNA, the CDR3 is TGTGCCAGCTCACCAACGGGCACGTCCTATGGCTACACCTTC. Translated, it gives CASSPTGTSYGYTF.

This clone appeared once. The chain uses TRBV29-1 and TRBJ2-7; TRBD1 agrees at 7 bases. Germline trimming cut 3 bases from V and 12 bases from J; bases unmatched to any gene: 11. This CDR3 spans 12 amino acids. CDR1 is SQVTM, CDR2 ANQGSEA, per germline. CDR3 DNA sequence: TGCAGCGTTGACGGGGCCGGGACAGATCGGTACTTC. Translated: CSVDGAGTDRYF.

The chain links TRBV7-2 to TRBJ2-1; 10 bases map to TRBD1. CDR3 size: 18 residues. The ends lost 1 base at V and 1 base at J; junction bases unmatched: 7. Per germline, CDR1 SGHTA and CDR2 FQGNSA. The CDR3: CASSLVADRGFSYNEQFF. The DNA of the CDR3 is TGTGCCAGCAGCTTAGTGGCGGACAGGGGGTTTTCCTACAATGAGCAGTTCTTC.

This CDR3 reads CASRSDREKLFF. In DNA form, the CDR3 reads TGTGCCAGCAGATCCGACCGTGAAAAACTGTTTTTT. The chain has TRBV6-5 and TRBJ1-4; D uncertain. V lost 6 bases, J lost 7 bases, and 9 bases lay in between. The CDR3 runs to 12 residues. Germline-derived CDR1 and CDR2 are MNHEY and SVGAGI.

In its sample, this clone was seen once. The chain links TRBV5-1 to TRBJ2-1; 12 bases fit TRBD2. The junction had 11 bases not matched to a gene; V was cut back by 4 bases and J by 0 bases. The CDR3 runs to 19 residues. Per germline, CDR1 SGHRS and CDR2 YFSETQ. The CDR3, as DNA: TGCGCCAGCAGCGTGCCTGGGACTAGCGGGTCAAGCTCCTACAATGAGCAGTTCTTC. It encodes CASSVPGTSGSSSYNEQFF.

The chain has TRBV5-1 and TRBJ2-3, with 9 bases identical to TRBD1. This CDR3 comprises 15 residues. CDR1 SGHRS and CDR2 YFSETQ come from the germline V gene. Trimming took 2 bases from V and 2 from J; bases not matched to a gene: 3. The CDR3 here is CASSLGDRATDTQYF. In DNA form, the CDR3 reads TGCGCCAGCAGCTTAGGGGACAGGGCCACAGATACGCAGTATTTT.

The chain links TRBV5-4 to TRBJ1-4; 9 bases match TRBD1. The CDR3 loop spans 15 amino acids. Unmatched junction bases numbered 7, after V lost 4 bases and J lost 6 bases. Germline assignment: CDR1 SGHNT and CDR2 YYREEE (reference sequence). The CDR3 bases are TGTGCCAGCAGCGAAGGACAGGGGAAATATGAAAAACTGTTTTTT. Amino acid sequence: CASSEGQGKYEKLFF.

This clone was recorded a few times. The gene calls are TRBV30 and TRBJ1-4, with TRBD1 matching over 9 bases. The CDR3 has 13 residues. CDR1 is GTSNPN and CDR2 is SVGIG in the germline V gene (reference sequence). V gave up 7 bases and J gave up 6 bases; unmatched junction bases: 6. The CDR3 spells CALHRGRDEKLFF. DNA of the CDR3: TGTGCCTTACACAGGGGGCGCGATGAAAAACTGTTTTTT.

This chain connects TRBV19 to TRBJ1-2; D is unresolved. Germline V gene data show CDR1 as LNHDA and CDR2 as SQIVND (reference sequence). V dropped 5 bases and J dropped 5 bases, with 6 bases sitting between them. The CDR3 consists of 11 residues. CDR3 in DNA: TGTGCCAGTAGTCACATTTATGGCTACACCTTC. Its protein is CASSHIYGYTF.

The chain joins TRBV27 to TRBJ2-5, with D perhaps TRBD2 (7 bases). CDR1 is MNHEY, CDR2 SMNVEV, per germline (reference sequence). The V end was cut by 6 bases, the J end by 4 bases, with 12 bases between. This CDR3 is 13 amino acids long. The CDR3 DNA reads TGTGCCAGCAGGTGGGGGGGGGCAGAGACCCAGTACTTC. Translating it yields CASRWGGAETQYF.

This clone was seen a few times. This same CDR3 is encoded by further DNA sequences in the sample. This chain links TRBV30 with TRBJ2-6; TRBD1 is a possible D gene (5 bases). V was trimmed by 5 bases and J by 1 base, leaving 6 bases between them. Germline assignment: CDR1 GTSNPN and CDR2 SVGIG (reference sequence). There are 13 residues in the CDR3. This CDR3 is CAWQGSGANVLTF. As DNA, the CDR3 is TGTGCCTGGCAGGGTTCTGGGGCCAACGTCCTGACTTTC.

The V and J genes are TRBV28 and TRBJ2-7, with 9 bases matching TRBD2. Germline-derived CDR1 and CDR2 are MDHEN and SYDVKM. The V segment lost 8 bases and the J segment 3 bases; nucleotides outside the gene matches: 8. The CDR3 is made up of 14 amino acids. The CDR3 nucleotides read TGTGCCAGCTGTTGGCTAGCGGGGTGCTACGAGCAGTACTTC. As protein: CASCWLAGCYEQYF. The full variable domain, rest sourced from reference TRBV28 and TRBJ2-7, is DVKVTQSSRYLVKRTGEKVFLECVQDMDHENMFWYRQDPGLGLRLIYFSYDVKMKEKGDIPEGYSVSREKKERFSLILESASTNQTSMYLCASCWLAGCYEQYFGPGTRLTVT.

The genes are TRBV29-1 and TRBJ2-4; D might be TRBD1 (5 bases). CDR1 SQVTM and CDR2 ANQGSEA come from the germline V gene. The length of the CDR3 is 13 residues. V lost 6 bases and J 2 bases, leaving 11 bases between the germline ends. The CDR3 region is CSVERGSKNIQYF. CDR3 DNA: TGCAGCGTGGAAAGGGGATCCAAAAACATTCAGTACTTC.

The chain employs TRBV2 and TRBJ2-7; D may match TRBD1 or TRBD2 (6 bases each). CDR3 length: 16 amino acids. Germline CDR1 is SNHLY and CDR2 is FYNNEI. Between the trimmed V and J ends, which lost 8 bases and 1 base, there was a span of 21 bases. The chain's CDR3 is CASAGGPLHLSYEQYF. CDR3 in DNA: TGTGCCAGCGCCGGGGGCCCTCTACACCTTTCCTACGAGCAGTACTTC.

The CDR3 region is CASSSDRLAIAEQYF. CDR3 sequence (DNA): TGTGCCAGCAGCTCGGATCGACTAGCGATCGCCGAGCAGTACTTC. This sequence joins TRBV7-9 and TRBJ2-7; 8 positions match TRBD2. With 4 bases clipped from V and 6 bases from J, the junction kept 11 bases outside the gene matches. The germline V gene has CDR1 SEHNR and CDR2 FQNEAQ (reference sequence). The CDR3 length is 15 residues.

The V gene is TRBV28, the J gene TRBJ2-7, with D unclear. V lost 4 bases to trimming and J lost 3 bases, with 13 bases between them. The germline V gene has CDR1 MDHEN and CDR2 SYDVKM. This CDR3 has 14 residues. In nucleotides, the CDR3 is TGTGCCAGCAGTTCCCCCAGCGTACTCTACGAGCAGTACTTC. Translation gives CASSSPSVLYEQYF.

The chain is built from TRBV7-9 and TRBJ2-1, with 9 bases identical to TRBD2. The CDR3 is 15 amino acids. Germline CDR1 reads SEHNR; CDR2 reads FQNEAQ (reference sequence). V gave up 4 bases and J gave up 3 bases; unmatched junction bases: 4. For the CDR3, the DNA is TGTGCCAGCAGCTATCGTAGCGGGGGCTACAATGAGCAGTTCTTC. Translating gives CASSYRSGGYNEQFF.

The rearrangement joins TRBV2 to TRBJ1-1; TRBD1 aligns across 9 bases. The CDR3 sequence is 15 residues long. The germline CDR1 and CDR2 sequences are SNHLY and FYNNEI. V lost 6 bases, J lost 1 base, and 6 bases stayed unmatched. DNA of the CDR3: TGTGCCAGCAGGGATAGGGACAGGGCGAACACTGAAGCTTTCTTT. Translating gives CASRDRDRANTEAFF.

The chain carries TRBV21-1 and TRBJ2-3; the D call in the table, TRBD1, was not verified against the DNA. TRBV21-1 is a known pseudogene. The CDR3 is 15 residues long. The CDR3 is CASSRRQGSADTQYF. The CDR3 DNA sequence: TGTGCCAGCTCCCGCAGGCAGGGGAGTGCAGATACGCAGTATTTT.

J is TRBJ1-1 and V is TRBV28, with D hard to call. V was cut by 4 bases and J by 0 bases, with 12 bases left in between. From germline, CDR1 is MDHEN and CDR2 SYDVKM. The CDR3 loop spans 15 amino acids. CDR3 sequence reads: CASSSPPVMNTEAFF. The CDR3 region has the DNA TGTGCCAGCAGTTCCCCGCCGGTTATGAACACTGAAGCTTTCTTT.

This chain connects TRBV9 to TRBJ2-1; 8 nucleotides line up with TRBD2. CDR1 is SGDLS, CDR2 YYNGEE, per germline. CDR3 length: 17 residues. J gave up 1 base and V 4 bases, and 10 bases lay outside the gene matches. CDR3 loop: CASSPAGRAVSYNEQFF. Here the CDR3 DNA reads TGTGCCAGCAGCCCCGCCGGGAGGGCCGTGTCCTACAATGAGCAGTTCTTC.

V usage is TRBV7-8 and J usage is TRBJ2-6; D is perhaps TRBD1 (5 bases). Germline loops: CDR1 SGHVS, CDR2 FQNEAQ. CDR3 length equals 18 residues. V was shortened by 5 bases and J by 0 bases, with 17 bases between the two germline ends. CDR3 DNA: TGTGCCAGCAGCCCTACAGGCATCCCCCGCTCTGGGGCCAACGTCCTGACTTTC. It specifies CASSPTGIPRSGANVLTF.